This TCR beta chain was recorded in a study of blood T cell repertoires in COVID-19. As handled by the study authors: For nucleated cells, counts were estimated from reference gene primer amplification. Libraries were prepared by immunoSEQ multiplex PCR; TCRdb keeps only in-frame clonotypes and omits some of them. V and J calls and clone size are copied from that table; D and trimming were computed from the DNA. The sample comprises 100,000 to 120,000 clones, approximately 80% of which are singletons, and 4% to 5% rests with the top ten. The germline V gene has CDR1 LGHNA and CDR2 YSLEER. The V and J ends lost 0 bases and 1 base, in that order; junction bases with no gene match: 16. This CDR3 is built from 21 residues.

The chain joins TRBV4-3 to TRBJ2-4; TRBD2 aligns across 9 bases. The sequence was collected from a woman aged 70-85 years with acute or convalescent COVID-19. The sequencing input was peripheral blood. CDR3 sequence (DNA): TGCGCCAGCAGCCAAGATCTCGGGGCGGGGGGGCACTCCTCGGCCAAAAACATTCAGTACTTC. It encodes CASSQDLGAGGHSSAKNIQYF.